This entry features one T cell receptor beta chain sequence. The antigen remains undetermined. This CDR3 is built from 16 residues. Looked up from germline, CDR1 is SGHNT and CDR2 is YENEEA. The V segment lost 8 bases and the J segment 2 bases; nucleotides outside the gene matches: 14. Profiled with immunoSEQ multiplex PCR; TCRdb holds only in-frame clones, not every one. This table holds about 33,000 clones, 90% to 95% found once. This entry belongs to a study of T cell clones after liver transplantation. Whole-study context: In this trial, immunosuppression withdrawal was attempted within 2 years of liver transplant. Draws occurred before transplant, before withdrawal, and after complete or failed withdrawal. Standard immunosuppression, with no induction, continued until 12-24 months after transplant.

Study-level results: In most of the 8 subjects, circulating graft-donor-reactive CD4 TCRbeta sequences fell significantly after transplant.

The J gene is TRBJ2-5, the V gene TRBV11-3; TRBD1 agrees at 7 bases. This clonotype originated in a human patient who received a liver transplant. The graft donor may have given rise to some T cells. The specimen comprised CD8+ T cells from blood, sampled 12 months after liver transplant. DNA for the CDR3: TGTGCCAGCGGGTACGAGGGGTGGGACAGTCAAGAGACCCAGTACTTC. Protein product: CASGYEGWDSQETQYF.